The 24 T cell receptor beta chains presented below share a single source sample, sequenced in a study of blood T cell repertoires in COVID-19. Here immunoSEQ multiplex PCR was the method, and the copy in TCRdb shows in-frame clones only, minus some. In the table there are some 190,000 clones, roughly 85% of which are singletons. The sequencing input was peripheral blood. Every receptor here comes from a human donor with active or convalescent COVID-19. The donor label of this sample is uncertain.

This chain links TRBV10-3 with TRBJ2-7; TRBD2 might be the D (5 bases). Germline values: CDR1 ENHRY, CDR2 SYGVKD. Trimming shortened V by 0 bases and J by 1 base, and 13 bases separated the two germline ends. CDR3 length: 16 residues. The CDR3 loop reads CAISESEGSVSYEQYF. The DNA of the CDR3 is TGTGCCATCAGTGAGTCCGAGGGTTCGGTTTCCTACGAGCAGTACTTC.

The chain combines TRBV29-1 with TRBJ2-6, with D uncertain. This CDR3 region has 14 residues. Per the germline V gene, CDR1 is SQVTM and CDR2 is ANQGSEA. V was cut by 6 bases and J by 0 bases, with 9 bases left in between. This chain's CDR3 is CSVSQNSGANVLTF. The CDR3 nucleotides read TGCAGCGTAAGTCAGAACTCTGGGGCCAACGTCCTGACTTTC.

The chain has TRBV7-2 and TRBJ2-2, with D possibly matching TRBD1 (6 bases). The CDR3 runs 16 residues. The V end was cut by 4 bases, the J end by 9 bases, with 21 bases between. In germline, CDR1 is SGHTA, CDR2 FQGNSA. CDR3 sequence: CASSSARTVQMRELFF. The CDR3 DNA is TGTGCCAGCAGCTCCGCGCGGACAGTCCAGATGAGGGAGCTGTTTTTT.

This sequence joins TRBV27 and TRBJ2-6, with 8 bases identical to TRBD1. Per the germline V gene, CDR1 is MNHEY and CDR2 is SMNVEV (reference sequence). Trimming took 6 bases from V and 0 from J; bases not matched to a gene: 7. CDR3 length equals 17 residues. Written as DNA, the CDR3 is TGTGCCAGCAGACTGCGGGACAGGTACTCTGGGGCCAACGTCCTGACTTTC. It encodes CASRLRDRYSGANVLTF.

The CDR3 is CASSVATAPGQGANEQYF. DNA for the CDR3: TGTGCCAGCAGCGTAGCTACGGCCCCTGGACAGGGGGCTAACGAGCAGTACTTC. V usage is TRBV9 and J usage is TRBJ2-7, with 11 nucleotides matching TRBD1. The CDR3 sequence is 18 residues long. Germline trimming cut 0 bases from V and 5 bases from J; bases unmatched to any gene: 13. Germline assignment: CDR1 SGDLS and CDR2 YYNGEE.

The rearrangement links TRBV5-1 to TRBJ2-3; 11 nucleotides align to TRBD2. Germline assignment: CDR1 SGHRS and CDR2 YFSETQ. V lost 0 bases, J lost 2 bases, and 2 bases stayed unmatched. The CDR3 extends over 16 amino acids. The CDR3 coding sequence is TGCGCCAGCAGCTTGGCACTAGCGGGGGCCACAGATACGCAGTATTTT. Encoded protein: CASSLALAGATDTQYF.

This chain links TRBV27 with TRBJ2-3; TRBD2 agrees at 13 bases. V lost 3 bases to trimming and J lost 4 bases; unmatched junction nucleotides: 4. From germline, CDR1 is MNHEY and CDR2 SMNVEV (reference sequence). The CDR3 runs to 16 residues. DNA of the CDR3: TGTGCCAGCAGTTTTAGTGGACTAGCGGGGGCAGATACGCAGTATTTT. Protein: CASSFSGLAGADTQYF.

The chain uses TRBV10-3 and TRBJ1-5; no firm D call. The CDR3 is made up of 15 amino acids. CDR1 is ENHRY, CDR2 SYGVKD, per germline. The V and J ends lost 3 bases and 2 bases respectively, with 11 bases between them. The DNA for the CDR3 is TGTGCCATCAGTGATACAGCGAGGGGCAATCAGCCCCAGCATTTT. Protein product: CAISDTARGNQPQHF.

The chain recombines TRBV7-2 with TRBJ2-3; 12 bases match TRBD2. Germline trimming cut 5 bases from V and 1 base from J; bases unmatched to any gene: 7. Germline values: CDR1 SGHTA, CDR2 FQGNSA. The CDR3 spans 17 residues. CDR3 residues: CASSIGTSGRRTDTQYF. As DNA, the CDR3 is TGTGCCAGCAGCATAGGGACTAGCGGGCGACGCACAGATACGCAGTATTTT.

V and J are TRBV6-1 and TRBJ2-4; TRBD1 aligns across 9 bases. The J segment lost 1 base and the V segment lost 4 bases, leaving 8 bases of the junction unmatched. The CDR3 has 17 residues. Germline V gives CDR1 MNHNS, CDR2 SASEGT. The CDR3 region has the DNA TGTGCCAGCAGTGTGTTGACCGGGACAGGGGCCAAAAACATTCAGTACTTC. Protein product: CASSVLTGTGAKNIQYF.

The chain carries TRBV5-1 and TRBJ1-1; TRBD1 matches at 7 bases. CDR1 is SGHRS and CDR2 is YFSETQ in the germline V gene. V shed 5 bases and J 3 bases; nucleotides not matched to a gene: 7. The CDR3 is made up of 14 amino acids. The CDR3 sequence is CASRYRGGDTEAFF. CDR3 nucleotides: TGCGCCAGCAGGTACAGGGGTGGGGACACTGAAGCTTTCTTT.

This chain links TRBV5-8 with TRBJ2-7; 12 nucleotides agree with TRBD2. This CDR3 has 13 amino acids. Germline loops: CDR1 SGHTS, CDR2 YDEGEE. V shed 3 bases and J 13 bases; nucleotides not matched to a gene: 8. The CDR3 bases are TGTGCCAGCAGCTACCGACTAGCGGGGGACATATACTTC. This translates into CASSYRLAGDIYF.

This sequence joins TRBV18 and TRBJ1-5; 10 bases agree with TRBD1. In germline, CDR1 is KGHSH, CDR2 LQKENI. This CDR3 spans 15 amino acids. V dropped 6 bases and J dropped 8; count of bases not matched to a gene: 10. The CDR3 loop is CASSEGQGPGEPQHF. The CDR3 coding sequence is TGTGCCAGCTCTGAGGGACAGGGGCCGGGTGAGCCCCAGCATTTT.

The rearrangement links TRBV6-6 to TRBJ2-3; TRBD2 matches at 16 bases. The trim removed 5 bases at V and 0 bases at J, leaving 11 bases unmatched. The length of the CDR3 is 20 residues. CDR1 and CDR2 (germline): MNHNY, SVGAGI (reference sequence). In DNA, the CDR3 is TGTGCCAGCAGTCCTACCGGGACTAGCGGGAGGGCCCCTAGCACAGATACGCAGTATTTT. It encodes CASSPTGTSGRAPSTDTQYF.

The chain uses TRBV24-1 and TRBJ1-2; a weak D match, TRBD1 (6 bases). The CDR3 runs to 15 residues. The germline V and J ends were trimmed by 4 bases and 4 bases, with 15 bases remaining between them. Germline CDR1 is KGHDR and CDR2 is SFDVKD. CDR3 DNA sequence: TGTGCCACCAGTGAGGGATCGGGACAAATCTATGGCTACACCTTC. Its translation is CATSEGSGQIYGYTF.

The chain links TRBV7-9 to TRBJ2-6, with TRBD2 as a possible D gene (7 bases). Trimming removed 4 bases from V and 2 bases from J, with 15 bases in between. The CDR3 spans 17 residues. The V gene's germline CDR1 is SEHNR and CDR2 FQNEAQ (reference sequence). The CDR3 sequence is CASSWGTGGAGANVLTF. CDR3 DNA: TGTGCCAGCAGCTGGGGGACGGGGGGCGCTGGGGCCAACGTCCTGACTTTC.

The table lists this clone with a count of one. V gene TRBV2 combines with J gene TRBJ2-2; the match to TRBD2 covers 8 bases. There are 15 residues in the CDR3. Germline CDR1 SNHLY, CDR2 FYNNEI. V lost 5 bases to trimming and J lost 6 bases; unmatched junction nucleotides: 8. The CDR3 loop is CASSWDGGGPGELFF. The CDR3 DNA is TGTGCCAGCAGTTGGGACGGGGGGGGACCCGGGGAGCTGTTTTTT.

The chain links TRBV3-1 (or the pseudogene TRBV3-2) to TRBJ1-3; no definite D call. V was trimmed by 3 bases and J by 0 bases, leaving 15 bases between them. Germline loops: CDR1 LGHDT, CDR2 YNNKEL (reference sequence). The CDR3 length is 17 residues. The CDR3 sequence is CASSQVPGPHSGNTIYF. The CDR3 DNA follows: TGTGCCAGCAGCCAGGTACCAGGCCCTCACTCTGGAAACACCATATATTTT.

V is TRBV13 and J is TRBJ2-5, with TRBD1 matching 11 bases. The CDR3 spans 15 residues. Losses at the gene ends were 4 bases for V and 5 bases for J; bases not matched to a gene: 6. Germline assignment: CDR1 PRHDT and CDR2 FYEKMQ (reference sequence). This chain's CDR3 is CASSSRTGGAETQYF. The CDR3 bases are TGTGCCAGCAGCTCCCGGACAGGGGGCGCGGAGACCCAGTACTTC.

This rearrangement joins TRBV5-1 to TRBJ2-3, with TRBD2 identical over 8 bases. Germline V CDR1 and CDR2: SGHRS, YFSETQ. This CDR3 region has 14 residues. Trimming at V came to 4 bases and at J to 2 bases, leaving 3 bases not matched to a gene. The CDR3 coding sequence is TGCGCCAGCAGCACGGGACTAGACACAGATACGCAGTATTTT. This gives the protein CASSTGLDTDTQYF.

The chain joins TRBV28 to TRBJ2-7, with 7 nucleotides matching TRBD1. V shed 1 base and J 0 bases; nucleotides not matched to a gene: 12. In germline, CDR1 is MDHEN, CDR2 SYDVKM. The CDR3 spans 18 residues. The CDR3 DNA reads as TGTGCCAGCAGTTTATTTGGAAAGGGGGCCCCTGGCTCCTACGAGCAGTACTTC. Residues: CASSLFGKGAPGSYEQYF.

This chain connects TRBV5-1 to TRBJ1-2; 7 bases are shared with TRBD1. This CDR3 region has 14 residues. V trimming: 4 bases; J trimming: 6 bases; junction bases outside the gene matches: 9. Germline V lookup: CDR1 SGHRS, CDR2 YFSETQ. The CDR3 loop is CASSQSTGVDGYTF. The CDR3, as DNA: TGCGCCAGCAGCCAGAGCACAGGGGTTGATGGCTACACCTTC.

V gene TRBV6-6 combines with J gene TRBJ2-7; TRBD2 aligns across 7 bases. Germline V lookup: CDR1 MNHNY, CDR2 SVGAGI (reference sequence). This CDR3 region has 16 residues. V shed 0 bases and J 4 bases; nucleotides not matched to a gene: 9. The CDR3 loop is CASSYSTGASGYEQYF. As DNA, the CDR3 is TGTGCCAGCAGTTACTCGACCGGGGCTAGCGGTTACGAGCAGTACTTC.

V usage is TRBV14 and J usage is TRBJ2-2, with TRBD2 matching over 7 bases. CDR3 size: 17 residues. Germline assignment: CDR1 SGHDN and CDR2 FVKESK. The junction had 12 bases not matched to a gene; V was cut back by 4 bases and J by 4 bases. DNA of the CDR3: TGTGCCAGCAGCCCATACGGGGGGAGTAGGCCCACCGGGGAGCTGTTTTTT. It specifies CASSPYGGSRPTGELFF. The full variable domain, in which reference TRBV14 and TRBJ2-2 provide the parts outside the CDR3, is EAGVTQFPSHSVIEKGQTVTLRCDPISGHDNLYWYRRVMGKEIKFLLHFVKESKQDESGMPNNRFLAERTGGTYSTLKVQPAELEDSGVYFCASSPYGGSRPTGELFFGEGSRLTVL.